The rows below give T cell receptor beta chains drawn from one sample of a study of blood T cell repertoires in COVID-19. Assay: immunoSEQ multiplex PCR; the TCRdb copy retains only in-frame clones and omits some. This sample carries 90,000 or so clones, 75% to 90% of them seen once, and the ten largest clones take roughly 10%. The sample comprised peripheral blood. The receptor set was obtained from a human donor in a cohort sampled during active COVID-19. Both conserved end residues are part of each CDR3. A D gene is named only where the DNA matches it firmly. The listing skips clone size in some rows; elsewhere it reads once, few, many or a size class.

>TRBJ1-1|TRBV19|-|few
CASTGAWGRRGAAGTEAFF
TGTGCCAGTACTGGGGCGTGGGGTCGCAGGGGCGCTGCGGGTACTGAAGCTTTCTTT
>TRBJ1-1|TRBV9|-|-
CASSEGRSGTEAFF
TGTGCCAGCAGCGAGGGGAGGTCGGGAACTGAAGCTTTCTTT
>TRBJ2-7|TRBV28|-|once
CASSLRIPGVSRPLTYEQYF
TGTGCCAGCAGTTTAAGAATCCCGGGTGTAAGCCGCCCGCTTACCTACGAGCAGTACTTC
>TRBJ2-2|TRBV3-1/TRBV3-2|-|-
CASSHLGLTGELFF
TGTGCCAGCAGCCACCTGGGCCTGACCGGGGAGCTGTTTTTT
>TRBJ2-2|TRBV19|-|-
CASSIQPFGGELFF
TGTGCCAGTAGTATTCAACCCTTCGGCGGGGAGCTGTTTTTT
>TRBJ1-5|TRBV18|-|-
CASSPPGERNQPQHF
TGTGCCAGCTCACCACCCGGGGAGCGAAATCAGCCCCAGCATTTT
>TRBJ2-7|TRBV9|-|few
CASSGTREFEQYF
TGTGCCAGCAGCGGAACTAGGGAGTTCGAGCAGTACTTC
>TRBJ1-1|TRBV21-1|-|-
CASSKRKLGAMNTEAFF
TGTGCCAGCAGCAAACGGAAGCTAGGGGCCATGAACACTGAAGCTTTCTTT
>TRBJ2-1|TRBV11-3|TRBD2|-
CASSPYGTSAYNEQFF
TGTGCCAGCAGCCCCTATGGGACTAGCGCGTACAATGAGCAGTTCTTC
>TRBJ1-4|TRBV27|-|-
CASSPSFATNEKLFF
TGTGCCAGCAGCCCTTCCTTTGCAACTAATGAAAAACTGTTTTTT
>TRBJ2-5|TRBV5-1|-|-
CASSSQGRPQETQYF
TGCGCCAGCAGCTCGCAGGGCAGACCCCAAGAGACCCAGTACTTC
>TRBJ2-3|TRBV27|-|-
CASSLSNFPLTDTQYF
TGTGCCAGCAGTTTATCGAACTTTCCCCTCACAGATACGCAGTATTTT
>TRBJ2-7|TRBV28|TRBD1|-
CASTRGGQGLYEQYF
TGTGCCAGCACGAGGGGAGGACAGGGACTTTACGAGCAGTACTTC
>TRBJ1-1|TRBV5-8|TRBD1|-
CASSLGQTGVPEAFF
TGTGCCAGCAGCTTGGGACAGACAGGGGTCCCTGAAGCTTTCTTT
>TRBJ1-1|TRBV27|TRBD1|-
CASSFRDRGEAFF
TGTGCCAGCAGTTTCCGGGACAGGGGCGAAGCTTTCTTT
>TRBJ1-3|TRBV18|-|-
CASSPRGQSSGNTIYF
TGTGCCAGCTCACCACGGGGGCAGAGCTCTGGAAACACCATATATTTT
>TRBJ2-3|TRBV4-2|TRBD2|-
CASSQLLAGGYDTQYF
TGTGCCAGCAGCCAACTCCTAGCGGGGGGGTATGATACGCAGTATTTT
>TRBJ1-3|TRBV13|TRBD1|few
CASSRDRDNTIYF
TGTGCCAGCAGTCGTGACAGGGATAACACCATATATTTT
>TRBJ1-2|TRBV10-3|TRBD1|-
CAISGDSYGYTF
TGTGCCATCAGTGGGGACAGCTATGGCTACACCTTC
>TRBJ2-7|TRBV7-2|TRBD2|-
CASSSGLAGGRYF
TGTGCCAGCAGCTCCGGACTAGCGGGGGGGAGGTACTTC
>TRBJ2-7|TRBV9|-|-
CASSGPSASSYEQYF
TGTGCCAGCAGCGGACCTAGCGCGAGCTCCTACGAGCAGTACTTC
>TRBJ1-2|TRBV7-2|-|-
CASSLFQQGYGYTF
TGTGCCAGCAGCTTATTCCAGCAGGGGTATGGCTACACCTTC
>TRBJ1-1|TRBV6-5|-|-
CASRDRTSGTEAFF
TGTGCCAGCAGGGACCGGACCTCGGGGACTGAAGCTTTCTTT
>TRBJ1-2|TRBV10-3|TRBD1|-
CAISESGQGEQDGYTF
TGTGCCATCAGTGAGTCGGGACAGGGGGAGCAGGACGGCTACACCTTC
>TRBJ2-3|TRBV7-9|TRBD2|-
CASSLASGDTDTQYF
TGTGCCAGCAGCTTAGCTAGCGGGGACACAGATACGCAGTATTTT
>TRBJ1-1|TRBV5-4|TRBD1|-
CASSAGQDNTEAFF
TGTGCCAGCAGCGCAGGACAGGATAACACTGAAGCTTTCTTT
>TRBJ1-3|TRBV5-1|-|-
CASSLGSAGNTIYF
TGCGCCAGCAGCTTGGGGTCAGCTGGAAACACCATATATTTT
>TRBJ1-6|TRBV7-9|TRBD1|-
CAIERQGVGNSPLHF
TGTGCCATAGAAAGACAGGGGGTGGGCAATTCACCCCTCCACTTT
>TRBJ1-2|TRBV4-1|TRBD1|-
CASSPEPTPGQGAGGYTF
TGCGCCAGCAGCCCCGAACCGACACCGGGACAGGGGGCGGGGGGCTACACCTTC
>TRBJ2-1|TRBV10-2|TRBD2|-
CASSELQREGLYEQFF
TGCGCCAGCAGTGAGCTTCAGCGGGAGGGCCTCTATGAGCAGTTCTTC
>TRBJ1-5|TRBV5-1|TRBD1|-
CASSFQGEGQPQHF
TGCGCCAGCAGCTTCCAGGGGGAAGGTCAGCCCCAGCATTTT
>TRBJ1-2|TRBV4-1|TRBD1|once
CASSQDRGRYYGYTF
TGCGCCAGCAGCCAAGACAGGGGGCGCTACTATGGCTACACCTTC
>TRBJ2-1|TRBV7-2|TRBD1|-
CASSLDRTYNEQFF
TGTGCCAGCAGCTTGGACAGGACCTACAATGAGCAGTTCTTC
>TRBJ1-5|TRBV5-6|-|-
CASSSGPTANQPQHF
TGTGCCAGCAGCTCGGGTCCGACAGCAAATCAGCCCCAGCATTTT
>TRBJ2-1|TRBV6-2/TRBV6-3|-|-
CASSRRVSATDNEQFF
TGTGCCAGCAGTCGCAGGGTCTCAGCGACAGACAATGAGCAGTTCTTC
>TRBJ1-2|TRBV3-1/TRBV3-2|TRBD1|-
CASSQAGGANYGYTF
TGTGCCAGCAGCCAAGCAGGGGGAGCTAACTATGGCTACACCTTC
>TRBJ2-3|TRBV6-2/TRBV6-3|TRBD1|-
CASSFTGVSTDTQYF
TGTGCCAGCAGTTTCACAGGGGTCTCCACAGATACGCAGTATTTT
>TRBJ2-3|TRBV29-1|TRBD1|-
CSVGTGEGTDTQYF
TGCAGCGTTGGTACAGGGGAAGGTACAGATACGCAGTATTTT
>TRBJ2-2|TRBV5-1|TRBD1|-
CASSLNPGQPTGELFF
TGCGCCAGCAGCTTGAACCCGGGACAGCCGACCGGGGAGCTGTTTTTT
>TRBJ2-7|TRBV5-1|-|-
CASSADRYEQYF
TGCGCCAGCAGCGCAGACAGATACGAGCAGTACTTC
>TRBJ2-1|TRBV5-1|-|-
CASRLPGTPYNEQFF
TGCGCCAGCAGGCTACCCGGGACACCTTACAATGAGCAGTTCTTC
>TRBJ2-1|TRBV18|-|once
CASSPWTDNEQFF
TGTGCCAGCTCACCATGGACAGACAATGAGCAGTTCTTC
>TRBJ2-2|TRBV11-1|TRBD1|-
CASSLASGQVTGELFF
TGTGCCAGCAGCTTAGCGTCGGGACAGGTCACCGGGGAGCTGTTTTTT
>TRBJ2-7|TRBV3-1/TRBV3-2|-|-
CASSQELSLEQYF
TGTGCCAGCAGCCAAGAACTCTCGCTCGAGCAGTACTTC
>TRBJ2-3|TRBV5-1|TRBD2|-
CASRGILAGVRTDTQYF
TGCGCCAGCAGAGGGATACTAGCGGGAGTTAGGACAGATACGCAGTATTTT
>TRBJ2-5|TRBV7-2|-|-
CASSLLGGGGETQYF
TGTGCCAGCAGCTTATTAGGAGGGGGAGGGGAGACCCAGTACTTC
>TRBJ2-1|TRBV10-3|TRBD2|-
CAISDSKGTSGRNEQFF
TGTGCCATCAGTGATTCGAAAGGGACTAGCGGGAGGAATGAGCAGTTCTTC
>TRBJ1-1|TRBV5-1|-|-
CASSLESTGITEAFF
TGCGCCAGCAGCTTGGAGAGCACAGGGATCACTGAAGCTTTCTTT